These 26 T cell receptor beta chains share one sample of origin, sequenced in a study of CD8 T cells in Susac syndrome. Reverse transcription used roughly 0.5 to 1 ug RNA and random hexamers. TCRdb re-called the immunoSEQ multiplex PCR reads with MiXCR, one entry per CDR3 protein. The sample has 80,000 to 90,000 distinct CDR3 sequences; over 85% are singletons. Sample: CD8+ T cells from PBMCs. These receptors originate from a human donor in good health.

The chain couples TRBV4-1 to TRBJ2-5; D could derive from TRBD1 or TRBD2 (6 bases each). With 0 bases removed from V and 5 bases from J, the gap between germline ends came to 16 bases. CDR3 length equals 16 residues. Germline CDR1 reads MGHRA; CDR2 reads YSYEKL. CDR3 residues: CASSQEGQGRMETQYF. CDR3 bases: TGCGCCAGCAGCCAAGAAGGGCAGGGGAGGATGGAGACCCAGTACTTC.

The genes are TRBV13 and TRBJ2-3; weak D call: TRBD2 (6 bases). Per germline, CDR1 PRHDT and CDR2 FYEKMQ (reference sequence). This CDR3 has 15 residues. V lost 5 bases, J lost 2 bases, and 14 bases lay in between. Written as DNA, the CDR3 is TGTGCCAGCAGCCCCCCTGCGGGGTCCACAGATACGCAGTATTTT. Translation gives CASSPPAGSTDTQYF. The full variable domain, in which reference TRBV13 and TRBJ2-3 provide the parts outside the CDR3, is AAGVIQSPRHLIKEKRETATLKCYPIPRHDTVYWYQQGPGQDPQFLISFYEKMQSDKGSIPDRFSAQQFSDYHSELNMSSLELGDSALYFCASSPPAGSTDTQYFGPGTRLTVL.

The chain couples TRBV29-1 to TRBJ1-5; D might be TRBD1 (5 bases). The CDR3 consists of 13 residues. From germline, CDR1 is SQVTM and CDR2 ANQGSEA. V was shortened by 7 bases and J by 4 bases, with 14 bases between the two germline ends. As DNA, the CDR3 is TGCAGCGCCGGGGCGGGGGGGAATCAGCCCCAGCATTTT. It specifies CSAGAGGNQPQHF.

This chain connects TRBV29-1 to TRBJ1-5; 8 bases fit TRBD1. The CDR3 contains 13 residues. Trimming at V came to 7 bases and at J to 7 bases, leaving 9 bases not matched to a gene. The germline V gene encodes CDR1 SQVTM and CDR2 ANQGSEA. CDR3 in amino acids: CSALDREGQPQHF. The DNA for the CDR3 is TGCAGCGCCCTGGACAGGGAAGGCCAGCCCCAGCATTTT.

This clonotype was found once. The chain employs TRBV29-1 and TRBJ1-4; TRBD1 matches at 8 bases. With V trimmed by 6 bases and J by 0 bases, 0 bases remained unmatched. The germline V gene has CDR1 SQVTM and CDR2 ANQGSEA. The CDR3 loop spans 13 amino acids. In DNA, the CDR3 is TGCAGCGTGACAGGGGCAACTAATGAAAAACTGTTTTTT. This gives the protein CSVTGATNEKLFF.

The chain carries TRBV4-1 and TRBJ2-2; TRBD2 aligns across 8 bases. The CDR3 is 16 residues long. Germline V gene sequence: CDR1 MGHRA, CDR2 YSYEKL. J lost 0 bases, V lost 2 bases, and 2 bases had no gene match. Here the CDR3 reads CASSQRGGPNTGELFF. DNA of the CDR3: TGCGCCAGCAGCCAACGGGGGGGCCCGAACACCGGGGAGCTGTTTTTT.

This clonotype was counted a single time. The chain uses TRBV3-1 and TRBJ1-2; 7 positions agree with TRBD1. This CDR3 has 16 residues. V dropped 5 bases and J dropped 5; count of bases not matched to a gene: 14. CDR1 and CDR2 (germline): LGHDT, YNNKEL (reference sequence). CDR3 in amino acids: CASSTPAGQLIYGYTF. CDR3 nucleotides: TGTGCCAGCAGCACTCCCGCGGGACAGTTAATTTATGGCTACACCTTC.

The rearrangement uses TRBV13 and TRBJ2-5, with 7 bases lining up with TRBD1. This CDR3 is built from 15 residues. V gave up 1 base and J gave up 4 bases; unmatched junction bases: 6. Germline values: CDR1 PRHDT, CDR2 FYEKMQ (reference sequence). The CDR3: CASSLAQGKIETQYF. CDR3 nucleotide sequence: TGTGCCAGCAGCTTAGCACAGGGGAAGATAGAGACCCAGTACTTC.

The chain is built from TRBV7-8 and TRBJ1-1, with 7 nucleotides matching TRBD1. This CDR3 has 15 amino acids. Germline lookup yields CDR1 SGHVS and CDR2 FQNEAQ. The V and J ends lost 5 bases and 0 bases, in that order; junction bases with no gene match: 6. CDR3: CASSPQGGMNTEAFF. Here the CDR3 DNA reads TGTGCCAGCAGCCCGCAGGGGGGGATGAACACTGAAGCTTTCTTT.

V and J are TRBV5-6 and TRBJ2-6; 7 nucleotides match TRBD1. With V trimmed by 4 bases and J by 5 bases, 6 bases remained unmatched. CDR1 is SGHDT and CDR2 is YYEEEE in the germline V gene. The CDR3 consists of 15 residues. In nucleotides, the CDR3 is TGTGCCAGCAGCCGTAGGGACAGCAGGGCCAACGTCCTGACTTTC. Amino acids: CASSRRDSRANVLTF.

The chain joins TRBV6-6 to TRBJ2-7; D is uncertain. Deletions cut 1 base from V and 2 bases from J, with 9 bases between. Germline V gene data show CDR1 as MNHNY and CDR2 as SVGAGI (reference sequence). The CDR3 length is 14 residues. The CDR3 reads CASSYFRFPYEQYF. Written as DNA, the CDR3 is TGTGCCAGCAGTTACTTCAGGTTTCCCTACGAGCAGTACTTC.

This chain connects TRBV9 to TRBJ2-1; TRBD2 matches at 11 bases. V dropped 0 bases and J dropped 4; count of bases not matched to a gene: 3. The germline gives CDR1 SGDLS, CDR2 YYNGEE. The CDR3 is 16 amino acids. CDR3 sequence reads: CASSVARLAGYNEQFF. The CDR3 DNA follows: TGTGCCAGCAGCGTAGCGAGACTAGCGGGGTACAATGAGCAGTTCTTC. Using reference TRBV9 and TRBJ2-1 for the parts outside the CDR3, the full variable domain is DSGVTQTPKHLITATGQRVTLRCSPRSGDLSVYWYQQSLDQGLQFLIQYYNGEERAKGNILERFSAQQFPDLHSELNLSSLELGDSALYFCASSVARLAGYNEQFFGPGTRLTVL.

The chain links TRBV27 to TRBJ2-7, with 8 bases identical to TRBD2. V gave up 0 bases and J gave up 3 bases; unmatched junction bases: 4. Germline V gene lookup returns CDR1 MNHEY and CDR2 SMNVEV (reference sequence). The CDR3 has 15 amino acids. CDR3 loop: CASSLSGTRGYEQYF. The CDR3 DNA sequence: TGTGCCAGCAGTTTATCCGGGACTAGGGGCTACGAGCAGTACTTC.

The chain carries TRBV3-1 and TRBJ1-3; D perhaps matches TRBD1 (5 bases). The length of the CDR3 is 17 residues. Looked up from germline, CDR1 is LGHDT and CDR2 is YNNKEL (reference sequence). The V end lost 2 bases, the J end lost 1 base, and 15 bases lay between the germline ends. In DNA form, the CDR3 reads TGTGCCAGCAGCCAATCAGGGATGGCATGGTCTGGAAACACCATATATTTT. Its translation: CASSQSGMAWSGNTIYF.

The J gene is TRBJ2-7, the V gene TRBV6-2 or TRBV6-3; the match to TRBD2 covers 12 bases. The CDR3 covers 16 residues. V shed 4 bases, J shed 2 bases, and the junction held 6 bases outside the gene matches. Germline loops: CDR1 MNHEY, CDR2 SVGEGT. Written as DNA, the CDR3 is TGTGCCAGCAGTTCACGATCTAGCGGGGGGGCCTACGAGCAGTACTTC. It codes for CASSSRSSGGAYEQYF.

The chain links TRBV3-1 to TRBJ1-2, with D perhaps matching TRBD1 (5 bases). From germline, CDR1 is LGHDT and CDR2 YNNKEL (reference sequence). Between the trimmed V and J ends, which lost 3 bases and 4 bases, there was a span of 12 bases. The CDR3 totals 14 residues. The DNA for the CDR3 is TGTGCCAGCAGCCACCGGGGCCCAGGCTATGGCTACACCTTC. Residues: CASSHRGPGYGYTF.

This chain connects TRBV7-3 to TRBJ1-2, with D tentatively TRBD1 (6 bases). V was cut by 1 base and J by 2 bases, with 11 bases left in between. This CDR3 is built from 15 residues. Germline-derived CDR1 and CDR2 are SGHTA and FQGTGA. The CDR3 sequence: CASSLKQGRNYGYTF. As DNA, the CDR3 is TGTGCCAGCAGCTTAAAGCAGGGGAGAAACTATGGCTACACCTTC.

The chain carries TRBV30 and TRBJ1-5; D is possibly TRBD1 (5 bases). Trimming removed 2 bases at V and 5 bases at J, with 16 bases between. The CDR3 is 15 residues long. Germline CDR1 reads GTSNPN; CDR2 reads SVGIG (reference sequence). CDR3 sequence: CAWSPDSDPDQPQHF. The CDR3 coding sequence is TGTGCCTGGAGTCCCGACAGTGATCCCGATCAGCCCCAGCATTTT.

J is TRBJ2-6 and V is TRBV29-1, with D possibly being TRBD1 (6 bases). Germline V gene data show CDR1 as SQVTM and CDR2 as ANQGSEA. There are 16 residues in the CDR3. Between the trimmed V and J ends, which lost 6 bases and 0 bases, there was a span of 15 bases. In DNA form, the CDR3 reads TGCAGCGTCCTCAGGGGCCCCCGCTCTGGGGCCAACGTCCTGACTTTC. Amino acid sequence: CSVLRGPRSGANVLTF.

The chain combines TRBV27 with TRBJ2-7; 7 nucleotides align to TRBD2. The ends lost 1 base at V and 0 bases at J; junction bases unmatched: 0. The CDR3 is made up of 14 amino acids. CDR1 and CDR2 from the germline V gene are MNHEY and SMNVEV (reference sequence). CDR3 sequence: CASSLWGGSYEQYF. The CDR3 DNA follows: TGTGCCAGCAGTTTATGGGGGGGCTCCTACGAGCAGTACTTC.

About this clonotype: This is likely a read error, given that the CDR3 carries no conserved phenylalanine or tryptophan at its end. The DNA is omitted, as the CDR3 cannot be located on it reliably, and the CDR3 follows TCRdb's listing. CDR3 sequence reads: CATSRDLPHPKGHTGVL. The chain employs TRBV15 and TRBJ2-3. The germline V gene encodes CDR1 LNHNV and CDR2 YYDKDF (reference sequence). Including both end residues, the CDR3 is 17 amino acids long.

This chain joins TRBV27 and TRBJ1-3; D gene uncertain. Germline V lookup: CDR1 MNHEY, CDR2 SMNVEV (reference sequence). The CDR3 sequence is 15 residues long. The ends were cut back, 6 bases at V and 0 bases at J, with 12 bases in the middle. CDR3 sequence reads: CASSQTASSGNTIYF. DNA of the CDR3: TGTGCCAGCAGCCAAACGGCGAGCTCTGGAAACACCATATATTTT.

The chain employs TRBV6-5 and TRBJ1-2, with TRBD1 matching 9 bases. The CDR3 extends over 13 amino acids. The V gene end was trimmed by 6 bases and the J gene end by 7 bases; junction bases not matched to a gene: 6. The germline CDR1 and CDR2 sequences are MNHEY and SVGAGI. The CDR3 DNA reads TGTGCCAGCAGAAGGACAGGGGTCGGTGGCTACACCTTC. Amino acid sequence: CASRRTGVGGYTF.

V and J are TRBV13 and TRBJ2-1, with TRBD1 identical over 7 bases. CDR1 and CDR2 from the germline V gene are PRHDT and FYEKMQ (reference sequence). J lost 6 bases, V lost 5 bases, and 4 bases had no gene match. The CDR3 runs to 13 residues. The CDR3 region is CASSKTGSNEQFF. CDR3 nucleotides: TGTGCCAGCAGCAAGACAGGGTCCAATGAGCAGTTCTTC.

CDR3: CASSSLPGNEQYF. DNA of the CDR3: TGTGCCAGCAGCTCCCTTCCGGGGAACGAGCAGTACTTC. The V call is TRBV5-6, the J call TRBJ2-7, with TRBD2 as a possible D gene (5 bases). This CDR3 is built from 13 residues. The V and J ends lost 3 bases and 5 bases respectively, with 12 bases between them. Germline V lookup: CDR1 SGHDT, CDR2 YYEEEE.

The chain is built from TRBV5-1 and TRBJ2-1, with D tentatively TRBD2 (5 bases). This CDR3 is built from 13 residues. The germline V gene encodes CDR1 SGHRS and CDR2 YFSETQ. Trimming shortened V by 4 bases and J by 5 bases, and 10 bases separated the two germline ends. CDR3 sequence (DNA): TGCGCCAGCAGCCTCTGGGGAGACAATGAGCAGTTCTTC. It translates to CASSLWGDNEQFF.